The 18 T cell receptor beta chains reported below all come from one sample, sequenced in a study of cytomegalovirus exposure and HLA in healthy donors. The PCR had 60 Vbeta and 13 Jbeta primers. Produced via immunoSEQ multiplex PCR; TCRdb's table is partial and in-frame only. The sample contains 160,000 or so clones, 79% of which appear only once. Sequencing was carried out using PBMCs. These TCRs come from a man in his forties in good health and CMV-seronegative.

This chain joins TRBV5-6 and TRBJ2-2, with TRBD2 identical over 9 bases. Trimming at V came to 4 bases and at J to 5 bases, leaving 6 bases not matched to a gene. CDR1 is SGHDT, CDR2 YYEEEE, per germline. This CDR3 has 15 residues. CDR3 coding DNA: TGTGCCAGCAGCCTTAGCGGGAGATGGACCGGGGAGCTGTTTTTT. Translating gives CASSLSGRWTGELFF.

V is TRBV5-1 and J is TRBJ1-1; 9 bases agree with TRBD1. The germline gives CDR1 SGHRS, CDR2 YFSETQ. The length of the CDR3 is 18 residues. Trimming at V came to 3 bases and at J to 1 base, leaving 13 bases not matched to a gene. The CDR3 is CASSSNTRDRAGNTEAFF. For the CDR3, the DNA is TGCGCCAGCAGCTCAAATACCCGGGACAGGGCAGGGAACACTGAAGCTTTCTTT.

The V call is TRBV6-5, the J call TRBJ1-1; maybe TRBD1 (6 bases). Trimming pared 1 base from V and 1 base from J, leaving 10 bases between. This CDR3 has 15 residues. The germline CDR1 and CDR2 sequences are MNHEY and SVGAGI. Written as DNA, the CDR3 is TGTGCCAGCAGTTACTACCTACAGGGGAACACTGAAGCTTTCTTT. Amino acid sequence: CASSYYLQGNTEAFF.

A remark on this clone: At one boundary the junction diverges from the germline segment, which might be a read error. The V gene is TRBV2, the J gene TRBJ2-4; TRBD1 matches 9 bases. This CDR3 region has 16 residues. The germline CDR1 and CDR2 sequences are SNHLY and FYNNEI. CDR3 loop: CASRDRDLLAKNSQYF. The CDR3 DNA reads TGTGCCAGCCGGGACAGGGATTTATTAGCCAAAAACAGTCAGTACTTC. Full variable domain (outside the CDR3, taken from reference TRBV2 and TRBJ2-4): EPEVTQTPSHQVTQMGQEVILRCVPISNHLYFYWYRQILGQKVEFLVSFYNNEISEKSEIFDDQFSVERPDGSNFTLKIRSTKLEDSAMYFCASRDRDLLAKNSQYFGAGTRLSVL.

The rearrangement uses TRBV2 and TRBJ2-5; D is ambiguous. In germline, CDR1 is SNHLY, CDR2 FYNNEI. V lost 4 bases to trimming and J lost 4 bases, with 10 bases between them. The CDR3 spans 13 residues. CDR3 DNA sequence: TGTGCCAGCAGTGGATCGGAGTTAGAGACCCAGTACTTC. The encoded protein is CASSGSELETQYF.

This clone was recorded only once. This sequence joins TRBV4-2 and TRBJ2-1; TRBD2 is a possible D gene (6 bases). V lost 0 bases to trimming and J lost 4 bases, with 16 bases between them. The length of the CDR3 is 17 residues. From germline, CDR1 is LGHNA and CDR2 YNFKEQ. CDR3 sequence reads: CASSQESRDLRYNEQFF. DNA for the CDR3: TGTGCCAGCAGCCAAGAGTCCCGGGACTTAAGGTACAATGAGCAGTTCTTC.

The V gene is TRBV2, the J gene TRBJ2-6; unclear D gene. Per the germline V gene, CDR1 is SNHLY and CDR2 is FYNNEI. V gave up 6 bases and J gave up 3 bases, with 6 bases separating them. The CDR3 length is 13 residues. The DNA of the CDR3 is TGTGCCAGCAGGACTGGTGGGGCCAACGTCCTGACTTTC. Translating gives CASRTGGANVLTF.

The chain joins TRBV5-8 to TRBJ2-5; the D gene is possibly TRBD1 (6 bases). The V gene's germline CDR1 is SGHTS and CDR2 YDEGEE. V was cut by 4 bases and J by 4 bases, with 20 bases left in between. The CDR3 extends over 16 amino acids. CDR3 sequence reads: CASSPGKGQRVETQYF. The CDR3 bases are TGTGCCAGCAGCCCCGGGAAAGGACAGAGGGTAGAGACCCAGTACTTC. Together with reference TRBV5-8 and TRBJ2-5, the CDR3 gives the full variable domain: EAGVTQSPTHLIKTRGQQATLRCSPISGHTSVYWYQQALGLGLQFLLWYDEGEERNRGNFPPRFSGRQFPNYSSELNVNALELEDSALYLCASSPGKGQRVETQYFGPGTRLLVL.

This clone was counted a few times. The chain is built from TRBV27 and TRBJ1-2, with 10 nucleotides matching TRBD1. V lost 6 bases, J lost 3 bases, and 4 bases stayed unmatched. There are 14 residues in the CDR3. Germline V gene data show CDR1 as MNHEY and CDR2 as SMNVEV (reference sequence). The CDR3 protein is CASSRDRGHYGYTF. Written as DNA, the CDR3 is TGTGCCAGCAGCCGGGACAGGGGACACTATGGCTACACCTTC.

The chain has TRBV7-2 and TRBJ2-7; 9 nucleotides agree with TRBD2. J was trimmed by 5 bases and V by 5 bases; bases with no gene match: 7. Germline values: CDR1 SGHTA, CDR2 FQGNSA. This CDR3 has 14 residues. The CDR3 protein is CASSRLAGENEQYF. CDR3 nucleotide sequence: TGTGCCAGCAGCCGATTAGCGGGAGAGAACGAGCAGTACTTC.

This clone was picked up one time. The J gene is TRBJ2-3, the V gene TRBV7-9, with TRBD2 identical over 14 bases. The V gene's germline CDR1 is SEHNR and CDR2 FQNEAQ (reference sequence). The CDR3 loop spans 16 amino acids. Losses at the gene ends were 3 bases for V and 8 bases for J; bases not matched to a gene: 7. The DNA of the CDR3 is TGTGCCAGCAGCTTCGAGTTGGGACTAGCGGGAGCTACGCAGTATTTT. It is translated as CASSFELGLAGATQYF.

This clone has just a few counts. The chain couples TRBV20-1 to TRBJ1-2, with a weak D call TRBD1 (6 bases). The CDR3 extends over 11 amino acids. Trimming stripped 4 bases from V and 6 bases from J, with 9 bases between. The germline CDR1 and CDR2 sequences are DFQATT and SNEGSKA (reference sequence). The CDR3 nucleotides are TGCAGTGCTAACCAGGGGCATGGCTACACCTTC. It yields the protein CSANQGHGYTF.

J is TRBJ2-7 and V is TRBV6-6; unclear D gene. In germline, CDR1 is MNHNY, CDR2 SVGAGI (reference sequence). V was shortened by 5 bases and J by 7 bases, with 12 bases between the two germline ends. The CDR3 length is 12 residues. CDR3 sequence: CASSPRRSEQYF. The CDR3 DNA is TGTGCCAGCAGTCCCCGGAGATCTGAGCAGTACTTC.

This clone turned up a few times. V and J are TRBV4-1 and TRBJ2-3; 7 bases line up with TRBD1. Trimming cost V 1 base and J 2 bases; bases outside gene matches: 3. From germline, CDR1 is MGHRA and CDR2 YSYEKL. The CDR3 length is 15 residues. CDR3 protein: CASSQGTGHTDTQYF. The CDR3 DNA is TGCGCCAGCAGCCAAGGGACAGGCCACACAGATACGCAGTATTTT.

This rearrangement joins TRBV6-6 to TRBJ2-3, with 7 bases lining up with TRBD1. This CDR3 contains 13 residues. From germline, CDR1 is MNHNY and CDR2 SVGAGI (reference sequence). V was clipped by 5 bases and J by 7 bases; unmatched bases: 6. CDR3 bases: TGTGCCAGCAGTCCTCGACAGGGCTATACGCAGTATTTT. It is translated as CASSPRQGYTQYF.

The rearrangement joins TRBV6-1 to TRBJ2-1; the match to TRBD2 covers 7 bases. The trim removed 3 bases at V and 8 bases at J, leaving 7 bases unmatched. The CDR3 contains 14 residues. In germline, CDR1 is MNHNS, CDR2 SASEGT. The CDR3 DNA sequence: TGTGCCAGCAGTGAGGGGGGGGAGTGGCATGAGCAGTTCTTC. Amino acid sequence: CASSEGGEWHEQFF.

The rearrangement joins TRBV7-8 to TRBJ2-1, with 10 bases lining up with TRBD2. V shed 5 bases, J shed 8 bases, and the junction held 18 bases outside the gene matches. The CDR3 sequence is 18 residues long. Germline V lookup: CDR1 SGHVS, CDR2 FQNEAQ. In nucleotides, the CDR3 is TGTGCCAGCAGCCCCCCCGATGCCCTAGCGGGGGCAATGGATGAGCAGTTCTTC. Encoded protein: CASSPPDALAGAMDEQFF.

This chain links TRBV27 with TRBJ2-2; 10 positions agree with TRBD1. The germline gives CDR1 MNHEY, CDR2 SMNVEV (reference sequence). The CDR3 length is 18 residues. V lost 2 bases to trimming and J lost 3 bases; unmatched junction nucleotides: 9. This CDR3 reads CASSLPPRQGAHTGELFF. CDR3 nucleotides: TGTGCCAGCAGTTTACCCCCTCGACAGGGGGCGCACACCGGGGAGCTGTTTTTT.